These 23 T cell receptor beta chains were all obtained from the same sample, sequenced in a study of blood T cell repertoires in COVID-19. Using immunoSEQ multiplex PCR, the repertoire was profiled, and TCRdb retains in-frame clones only, with some absent. This table holds 150,000 or so clones, approximately 85% found once. The specimen was peripheral blood. Receptor source: a man in his sixties with active or convalescent COVID-19.

The chain has TRBV5-4 and TRBJ1-6; 8 nucleotides agree with TRBD1. The CDR3 is 15 residues long. The V and J ends lost 1 base and 8 bases, in that order; junction bases with no gene match: 5. Germline values: CDR1 SGHNT, CDR2 YYREEE (reference sequence). The CDR3 region is CASSLRQGLDSPLHF. The DNA of the CDR3 is TGTGCCAGCAGCTTGCGACAGGGGTTAGATTCACCCCTCCACTTT. The full variable domain, rest sourced from reference TRBV5-4 and TRBJ1-6, is ETGVTQSPTHLIKTRGQQVTLRCSSQSGHNTVSWYQQALGQGPQFIFQYYREEENGRGNFPPRFSGLQFPNYSSELNVNALELDDSALYLCASSLRQGLDSPLHFGNGTRLTVT.

The chain carries TRBV5-4 and TRBJ2-7; possibly TRBD1 for D (6 bases). With 2 bases removed from V and 7 bases from J, the gap between germline ends came to 13 bases. Per the germline V gene, CDR1 is SGHNT and CDR2 is YYREEE (reference sequence). This CDR3 spans 13 amino acids. This CDR3 reads CASSFTGTEEQYF. The CDR3 DNA reads as TGTGCCAGCAGCTTCACAGGGACGGAGGAGCAGTACTTC.

A remark on this clone: Within the sample, other DNA sequences also encode this same CDR3. This chain connects TRBV18 to TRBJ2-3; 7 bases are shared with TRBD1. V dropped 5 bases and J dropped 6; count of bases not matched to a gene: 5. CDR1 is KGHSH and CDR2 is LQKENI in the germline V gene. CDR3 length: 13 amino acids. The chain's CDR3 is CASSFDRVDTQYF. CDR3 DNA: TGTGCCAGCTCATTCGACAGGGTCGATACGCAGTATTTT. Full variable domain (missing parts from reference TRBV18 and TRBJ2-3): NAGVMQNPRHLVRRRGQEARLRCSPMKGHSHVYWYRQLPEEGLKFMVYLQKENIIDESGMPKERFSAEFPKEGPSILRIQQVVRGDSAAYFCASSFDRVDTQYFGPGTRLTVL.

V and J are TRBV7-8 and TRBJ1-6; a possible D gene is TRBD1 (6 bases). V was cut by 5 bases and J by 5 bases, with 19 bases left in between. CDR1 and CDR2 (germline): SGHVS, FQNEAQ. CDR3 size: 17 residues. CDR3: CASSLVPEQGNNSPLHF. Written as DNA, the CDR3 is TGTGCCAGCAGCCTCGTCCCTGAGCAGGGGAATAATTCACCCCTCCACTTT.

V usage is TRBV11-3 and J usage is TRBJ2-1, with 11 bases fitting TRBD1. CDR3 length equals 16 residues. Germline V gives CDR1 SGHNT, CDR2 YENEEA. V lost 5 bases to trimming and J lost 7 bases; unmatched junction nucleotides: 10. Written as DNA, the CDR3 is TGTGCCAGCAGCCTATTTTCGGGACAGGGGGAGAATGAGCAGTTCTTC. Translation gives CASSLFSGQGENEQFF.

V is TRBV18 and J is TRBJ2-2; 7 bases fit TRBD1. V shed 7 bases and J 0 bases; nucleotides not matched to a gene: 8. The germline CDR1 and CDR2 sequences are KGHSH and LQKENI. This CDR3 spans 16 amino acids. CDR3 DNA: TGTGCCAGCTGCGGATCCACAGGGGCGAACACCGGGGAGCTGTTTTTT. Its translation is CASCGSTGANTGELFF.

This chain joins TRBV28 and TRBJ1-6; a weak D match, TRBD1 (6 bases). The CDR3 is 15 residues long. The V end was cut by 5 bases, the J end by 5 bases, with 13 bases between. CDR1 and CDR2 (germline): MDHEN, SYDVKM. The CDR3 bases are TGTGCCAGCAGTGACCCACAGGGTCATAATTCACCCCTCCACTTT. Residues: CASSDPQGHNSPLHF. Based on the CDR3 plus reference TRBV28 and TRBJ1-6, the full variable domain is DVKVTQSSRYLVKRTGEKVFLECVQDMDHENMFWYRQDPGLGLRLIYFSYDVKMKEKGDIPEGYSVSREKKERFSLILESASTNQTSMYLCASSDPQGHNSPLHFGNGTRLTVT.

In its sample, this clone was seen many times. The gene calls are TRBV7-2 and TRBJ2-1, with 7 bases identical to TRBD1. This CDR3 contains 13 residues. The trim removed 5 bases at V and 6 bases at J, leaving 4 bases unmatched. The germline V gene has CDR1 SGHTA and CDR2 FQGNSA. In DNA form, the CDR3 reads TGTGCCAGCAGCCGGGACAGTCTCAATGAGCAGTTCTTC. It codes for CASSRDSLNEQFF.

DNA for the CDR3: TGTGCCAGCAGTTCCACCCCAGACAGCAGGAGTGAGCAGTTCTTC. Amino acid sequence: CASSSTPDSRSEQFF. J is TRBJ2-1 and V is TRBV6-5, with D possibly matching TRBD1 (5 bases). CDR3 size: 15 residues. The V and J ends lost 4 bases and 9 bases respectively, with 19 bases between them. Germline V gives CDR1 MNHEY, CDR2 SVGAGI.

CDR3 DNA sequence: TGCGCCAGCAGCCCAGGGACAGGGGTATCTTACGAGCAGTACTTC. Its protein product is CASSPGTGVSYEQYF. The V gene is TRBV5-1, the J gene TRBJ2-7, with 10 bases fitting TRBD1. The CDR3 runs to 15 residues. Germline V gene sequence: CDR1 SGHRS, CDR2 YFSETQ. V dropped 4 bases and J dropped 4; count of bases not matched to a gene: 8.

The CDR3 sequence is CASSWDRGGYTF. As DNA, the CDR3 is TGTGCCAGCTCCTGGGACAGGGGCGGCTACACCTTC. V is TRBV18 and J is TRBJ1-2; 10 bases align to TRBD1. V lost 6 bases to trimming and J lost 8 bases; unmatched junction nucleotides: 3. Germline V gene lookup returns CDR1 KGHSH and CDR2 LQKENI. The CDR3 has 12 amino acids.

This sequence joins TRBV19 and TRBJ1-4; no reliable D call. The germline V and J ends were trimmed by 5 bases and 4 bases, with 11 bases remaining between them. Germline V lookup: CDR1 LNHDA, CDR2 SQIVND (reference sequence). CDR3 size: 14 residues. The CDR3 DNA follows: TGTGCCAGTAGTGAGAGGGAGCTTAATGAAAAACTGTTTTTT. The encoded protein is CASSERELNEKLFF.

The genes are TRBV27 and TRBJ1-2; tentatively, D is TRBD1 (6 bases). CDR1 and CDR2 (germline): MNHEY, SMNVEV (reference sequence). With 4 bases removed from V and 3 bases from J, the gap between germline ends came to 15 bases. This CDR3 region has 15 residues. The CDR3 here is CASSSAGEGDYGYTF. The CDR3 region has the DNA TGTGCCAGCAGTTCCGCCGGTGAGGGGGACTATGGCTACACCTTC.

The chain combines TRBV2 with TRBJ2-3, with D possibly TRBD1 on 6 matching bases. The germline V and J ends were trimmed by 7 bases and 8 bases, with 19 bases remaining between them. Per the germline V gene, CDR1 is SNHLY and CDR2 is FYNNEI. The CDR3 is made up of 14 amino acids. For the CDR3, the DNA is TGTGCCAGCAAGGCTACAGGGTCGGGTGGTACGCAGTATTTT. This codes for CASKATGSGGTQYF.

This clone has a handful of counts. The chain is built from TRBV3-1 (or the pseudogene TRBV3-2) and TRBJ2-7; TRBD1 agrees at 8 bases. Germline V gene data show CDR1 as LGHDT and CDR2 as YNNKEL (reference sequence). The CDR3 is 13 amino acids. V shed 3 bases and J 6 bases; nucleotides not matched to a gene: 4. CDR3: CASSHRGRAEQYF. In DNA form, the CDR3 reads TGTGCCAGCAGCCACAGGGGGCGCGCCGAGCAGTACTTC.

The chain is built from TRBV11-3 and TRBJ2-3; 10 nucleotides match TRBD1. This CDR3 is built from 13 residues. The J segment lost 7 bases and the V segment lost 3 bases, leaving 1 base of the junction unmatched. Looked up from germline, CDR1 is SGHNT and CDR2 is YENEEA. CDR3: CASSLGQGYTQYF. In DNA form, the CDR3 reads TGTGCCAGCAGCTTGGGACAGGGGTATACGCAGTATTTT.

This clone was seen once. The chain combines TRBV9 with TRBJ1-2; D is perhaps TRBD1 (6 bases). The V and J ends lost 3 bases and 5 bases respectively, with 14 bases between them. This CDR3 spans 14 amino acids. CDR1 SGDLS and CDR2 YYNGEE come from the germline V gene. CDR3 amino acids: CASSEGGGSYGYTF. As DNA, the CDR3 is TGTGCCAGCAGCGAAGGCGGGGGCTCTTATGGCTACACCTTC.

This clone was counted at least ten times. J is TRBJ1-5 and V is TRBV4-1; 7 bases fit TRBD1. There are 15 residues in the CDR3. V was pared by 4 bases and J by 0 bases, with 3 bases of the junction left unmatched. Germline assignment: CDR1 MGHRA and CDR2 YSYEKL. CDR3 nucleotide sequence: TGCGCCAGCAGCCGAGGGACAGCTAGCAATCAGCCCCAGCATTTT. It is translated as CASSRGTASNQPQHF.

This clone showed up just a few times. The chain links TRBV23-1 to TRBJ1-1; possibly TRBD1 for D (5 bases). TRBV23-1 is labeled an ORF, and its function is uncertain. The CDR3 runs 11 residues. Trimming left V 7 bases short and J 4 bases short, with 7 bases between. CDR3 region: CASTRGTEAFF. The CDR3 coding sequence is TGCGCCAGCACAAGGGGCACTGAAGCTTTCTTT.

V and J are TRBV11-2 and TRBJ2-5; D remains unclear. The CDR3 loop spans 15 amino acids. Germline V CDR1 and CDR2: SGHAT, FQNNGV. The V and J ends lost 2 bases and 5 bases respectively, with 15 bases between them. The CDR3 bases are TGTGCCAGCAGCTTATCTTCAGGTGCCCTGGAGACCCAGTACTTC. Protein sequence: CASSLSSGALETQYF.

The V call is TRBV6-2 or TRBV6-3, the J call TRBJ1-5; the D gene is possibly TRBD1 (5 bases). Germline-derived CDR1 and CDR2 are MNHEY and SVGEGT. CDR3 length: 14 residues. With 0 bases removed from V and 6 bases from J, the gap between germline ends came to 9 bases. CDR3 region: CASSYSSRVQPQHF. The CDR3 DNA reads as TGTGCCAGCAGTTACTCGAGCAGGGTTCAGCCCCAGCATTTT.

The chain uses TRBV3-1 (or the pseudogene TRBV3-2) and TRBJ2-1; TRBD2 is a possible D gene (5 bases). The germline gives CDR1 LGHDT, CDR2 YNNKEL (reference sequence). Trimming removed 0 bases from V and 8 bases from J, with 26 bases in between. The length of the CDR3 is 19 residues. The CDR3 loop is CASSQDRRRASSPIDEQFF. The CDR3 bases are TGTGCCAGCAGCCAAGATAGGAGGCGGGCAAGTAGCCCGATCGATGAGCAGTTCTTC.

The sample holds many counts of this clone. Here the CDR3 DNA reads TGTGCCAGCAGCGCCCAGGGGGACACTGAAGCTTTCTTT. This encodes CASSAQGDTEAFF. The V gene is TRBV7-3, the J gene TRBJ1-1; 7 bases match TRBD1. V trimming: 5 bases; J trimming: 3 bases; junction bases outside the gene matches: 3. This CDR3 comprises 13 residues. Per germline, CDR1 SGHTA and CDR2 FQGTGA.